This TCR beta chain stems from a study of CD8+ T cells in alopecia areata. Overall study findings and caveats: Tofacitinib produced a significant decrease in scalp clonality and in expanded CD8+ clones among the top 100.

With regard to this clone: The antigen is unknown.

RNA was extracted and reverse transcribed into cDNA as the sequencing template. The method was immunoSEQ multiplex PCR; TCRdb's version includes in-frame clones alone and lacks a portion of them. This sample carries roughly 170,000 clones, about three fifths of them seen once, and the ten largest clones take over 9.5%. Treatment noted: oral pan-JAK inhibitor, 5-10 mg twice daily. Deletions cut 4 bases from V and 8 bases from J, with 8 bases between. The CDR3 loop spans 11 amino acids. Looked up from germline, CDR1 is SNHLY and CDR2 is FYNNEI. This TCR derives from a human donor with alopecia areata. The rearrangement joins TRBV2 to TRBJ1-1; D is undetermined. Sequencing used CD8+ T cells sorted from blood, obtained at week 24, from a patient treated with tofacitinib. The CDR3 nucleotides are TGTGCCAGCAGTGCCGGGAAGGAAGCTTTCTTT. This codes for CASSAGKEAFF.